Given below is one TCR beta chain in context. The antigen this receptor binds is unknown. Base-call qualities are not available, and no considerably larger clone is one nucleotide away. The germline V gene (reference sequence) specifies MNHNY as CDR1 and SVGAGI as CDR2. V lost 2 bases and J lost 3 bases, and the count of bases not matched to a germline gene is 3. Spanning cysteine to phenylalanine, the CDR3 consists of 15 amino acids. CDR3 DNA is the only sequence kept; it has 45 bases, read in frame from the first base. This sample was taken from a study of cytomegalovirus exposure and HLA in healthy donors (dated by TCRdb to about 2017). Background on the whole study: In an earlier analysis of under 750 of the donors, about 260 Gb of sequence data and 95 million to 130 million unique TCR beta sequences from some 170 million T cells were reported. About 280 gigabases of sequencing data and 70 million to 95 million unique TCR sequences made up an early release that covered around 640 HLA-typed donors. Of the roughly 400 genotyped donors, approximately 83% fell in the genetic ancestry cluster associated with self-reported Caucasian donors. The study aimed to test whether cataloging public T cell receptors could reveal signatures of past pathogen exposure. Using immunosequencing, the study profiled T cell repertoires from 500 to 800 subjects and related those repertoires to cytomegalovirus serostatus. Along with the roughly 700-subject first cohort, a separate validation cohort of some 130 different subjects was used. To predict cytomegalovirus infection status, the study combined high-throughput TCR immunosequencing, statistical association of individual TCRs with disease status, and machine learning. To study patterns of TCR occurrence, a later analysis re-analyzed previously published TCR beta repertoires from hundreds of donors and added high-resolution HLA genotyping. Rather than using new phenotypic data, the later analysis identified candidate immune exposures from TCR beta sequences and from how often those sequences occurred across donors. In an earlier analysis of roughly 540 of the donors, high-throughput TCR beta sequencing was used to judge whether each TCR beta V gene segment behaved as functional or pseudogenic. Alongside the repertoire data, information on donor age, sex, ethnicity and CMV serostatus was compiled. In a later genetic analysis, genome-wide SNP genotypes for about three fifths of the 666 donors were used, and that subset was treated as a discovery cohort. All discovery cohort repertoires had been generated using a single sequencing platform. HLA typing included class I and class II loci at four-digit resolution. Typing coverage varied by locus: roughly 629-630 donors for A, B, C, DRB1 and DQB1; roughly 560 for DQA1; about 570 for DPA1; approximately 490 for DPB1. Roughly 5 DR-DQ haplotypes were treated as single units for association and clustering because of strong linkage in the cohort. Across 300 to 500 genotyped donors of the cohort, an average of 235,054 unique TCR beta nucleotide sequences per donor were sequenced, and around 20% of those sequences were non-productive. Overall study outcomes, separate from this receptor: A further reported finding was that TCR beta sequences accurately predicted the HLA-A and HLA-B alleles for most subjects in the first cohort. At a false discovery rate of 0.05, a later analysis linked roughly 17,000 TCR beta sequences to specific HLA alleles. In a later genetic analysis, a missense DCLRE1C variant was associated with V-gene and J-gene trimming of TCR beta chains, and the association was replicated in an independent cohort. Because some donors lacked HLA typing at each locus, the association tests relied only on the typed subset. The cohort was sequenced for TCR beta chains only, and without alpha or paired-chain data the features that could be detected were limited. Some IMGT-functional V segments, including TRBV6-2 and TRBV6-3, could not be distinguished by the 87-base-pair reads and were therefore excluded. Approximately 18 rarely observed V segments, including chromosome 9 orphons, were excluded from the earlier analysis of a few hundred of the donors because counts were too low. A total of around 150 TCR beta chains were listed by the study as associated with cytomegalovirus. Most CMV-associated TCR beta chains appeared to be HLA-restricted in a later analysis, and the HLA associations seemed to be driven largely by CMV exposure. Linkage disequilibrium might explain the correlated functional status among segregating V segments, but an unknown experimental factor could not be excluded. A later analysis found that HLA-associated TCR beta chains were more clonally expanded and had lower generation probabilities than equally common non-associated chains. According to the authors, the approach could potentially be generalized to other disease states and immunological phenotypes. A later genetic analysis reported fewer N-insertions in productive TCRs among donors in an Asian-associated ancestry cluster than the roughly 700-donor mean. According to a later analysis, TCR association rates differed among HLA loci, with DRB1 alleles showing the most associated TCRs and HLA-C alleles showing the fewest. According to a later analysis, parvovirus B19, influenza, CMV and Epstein-Barr virus appeared linked to several top co-occurrence clusters. Sequencing depth was assumed to be roughly uniform across donors in the presence/absence analyses, though that assumption may not hold. Assigning TCR associations to individual alleles was difficult when HLA alleles, especially DR and DQ, strongly co-occurred. Cytomegalovirus status was reported to be diagnosed by the classifier with high specificity and sensitivity in both the original and validation cohorts. Three of the identified cytomegalovirus-associated TCR beta chains were confirmed in vitro to be specific for cytomegalovirus antigens. In an earlier analysis of over 550 of the donors, most TCR beta V segments were observed in productive rearrangements about 90% or about 30% of the time, broadly matching IMGT annotations. The only immune exposure information available for the cohort was CMV serostatus. The sequencing pipeline was judged likely to have produced a cluster of highly shared sequence variants as a technical artifact. While some public TCRs were present in many individuals, most TCR sequences turned up only very rarely across donors.

The cohort comprised 670 or so healthy bone marrow donors. At the time of sampling, all cohort members were nominally healthy, though unrecorded immune exposures were likely present. The donor was CMV seropositive and belonged to the group of 250 to 350 seropositive cohort members. Every donor gave a peripheral blood sample, and the peripheral blood mononuclear cells from that sample were used for TCR beta sequencing. The Qiagen DNeasy Blood Extraction Kit was used to extract genomic DNA from the blood cell samples. The library was prepared using the immunoSEQ multiplex PCR assay. For the multiplex PCR, a mixture combining 60 forward primers for TCR Vbeta segments and 13 reverse primers for TCR Jbeta segments was used. Amplification of the CDR3 region of rearranged TCR beta genes was performed with a multiplex PCR assay on genomic DNA. The Illumina HiSeq System was used to sequence the amplified TCR beta libraries as 87-base-pair reads. The study's processing was this. A later analysis counted about 80 million unique TCR beta chains across the 640 or so repertoires, and 9.5 million to 11 million of these chains were shared by at least two donors. Raw reads were error-corrected and collapsed into unique sequences by a nearest-neighbor algorithm in which closely related sequences were merged to remove PCR and sequencing errors. CDR3 sequences were aligned to IMGT reference sequences to assign V, D and J gene segments. For a sequence to be retained, at least a six-nucleotide match to both a V gene segment and a J gene segment was required. A rearrangement was called productive if the CDR3 had no stop codons and remained in frame with V and J, and every other rearrangement was called non-productive. CDR3 was defined according to IMGT convention as the region running from the second conserved V-encoded cysteine to the conserved J-encoded phenylalanine. In an earlier analysis of some 550 of the donors, sequences lacking an unambiguous match to a single V gene segment were excluded. In an earlier analysis of several hundred of the donors, V segments were called functional above 56.7% productive rearrangements and were called segregating when the between-donor standard deviation exceeded 5%. A statistical classification framework was built to diagnose cytomegalovirus status from the catalog of TCR beta chain sequences. In a later analysis, TCR nucleotide sequences were compared against IMGT/GENE-DB human TR gene sequences so that V and J genes could be assigned. In a later analysis, CDR3 sequences and most-parsimonious VDJ recombination scenarios were assigned using the TCRdist pipeline. In a later analysis, every TCR beta chain was defined by the combination of its CDR3 amino acid sequence and its V-gene family, and reads without a unique V-gene family were dropped. A later analysis removed roughly 590 highly shared, low-generation-probability nucleotide sequences to deal with suspected cross-contamination and a sequencing artifact. A later analysis calculated a clonal expansion index for each public chain from normalized within-repertoire ranks of inferred template counts. Generation probabilities in a later analysis came from a VDJ recombination model fitted to out-of-frame rearrangements, and those results were checked against IGoR. A later analysis scored TCR-TCR, TCR-HLA and TCR-CMV co-occurrence with hypergeometric tests, applying a repertoire-size bias correction to TCR pairs. To estimate false discovery rates, a later analysis permuted the HLA or CMV assignments 20 times. In a later analysis, co-occurring TCRs were grouped using DBSCAN, and TCRdist sequence similarity was added for clustering within HLA-allele-positive subsets. Co-occurrence clustering excluded repertoires with fewer than 30,000 or more than 120,000 public chains, plus five with anomalous nucleotide sharing. TCRdb provides this immuneACCESS table in a form limited to in-frame rearrangements. Some clones are lacking; in checked studies, under half of them reflect an unresolved V gene, and why the rest are absent is not known. The V and J calls and clone size were taken over from that table, and D and trimming were inferred from the DNA. Present in this sample are tens of thousands of clones, roughly four fifths of which were seen just once. In total, the top ten clones hold roughly 3.4% of the sample.

This clonotype was sampled from a man aged 25 to 40 in good health and CMV-seropositive. The sequence is built from TRBV6-6 and TRBJ1-5; 8 middle bases align to TRBD1. Input material: PBMCs. CDR3 sequence: CASSYRTGYNQPQHF. The DNA sequence is TGTGCCAGCAGTTACAGGACAGGGTACAATCAGCCCCAGCATTTT.